Listed here are 6 T cell receptor beta chains from one sample, sequenced in a study of T cells in Graves' hyperthyroidism and ophthalmopathy. Amplification of TCR beta CDR3 regions was performed using RNA transcripts as template. The HTBI set primed first-round TCR CDR3 RT-PCR. Each CDR3 protein gets one entry after TCRdb re-called the multiplex PCR reads with MiXCR. The sample has approximately 610,000 distinct CDR3 sequences; about 15% are singletons. Sequenced material: blood. Receptors were obtained from a middle-aged woman with Graves' ophthalmopathy.

Only a few counts were recorded for this clonotype. V is TRBV28 and J is TRBJ1-1; D is unclear. Trimming removed 2 bases at V and 8 bases at J, with 24 bases between. This CDR3 is built from 17 residues. Germline V CDR1 and CDR2: MDHEN, SYDVKM. Here the CDR3 reads CASSLGSLGTGTPEAFF. The DNA of the CDR3 is TGTGCCAGCAGTTTAGGGTCCCTGGGAACGGGAACCCCGGAAGCTTTCTTT.

J is TRBJ2-5 and V is TRBV5-1; the match to TRBD1 covers 10 bases. This CDR3 comprises 14 residues. Trimming took 5 bases from V and 5 from J; bases not matched to a gene: 6. Germline CDR1 is SGHRS and CDR2 is YFSETQ. The CDR3 DNA sequence: TGCGCCAGCAGAGAGGGACAGGGGTTCGAGACCCAGTACTTC. As protein: CASREGQGFETQYF.

This clonotype appeared many times. V is TRBV28 and J is TRBJ1-2; the D gene is possibly TRBD1 (5 bases). Germline CDR1 is MDHEN and CDR2 is SYDVKM. Trimming pared 7 bases from V and 7 bases from J, leaving 22 bases between. This CDR3 is built from 15 residues. The CDR3 is CASTAGASPRGGYTF. The CDR3 bases are TGTGCCAGCACCGCCGGGGCCTCACCTCGGGGTGGCTACACCTTC.

The gene calls are TRBV19 and TRBJ2-5; 8 positions match TRBD1. The CDR3 has 15 residues. Per germline, CDR1 LNHDA and CDR2 SQIVND (reference sequence). The V and J ends lost 6 bases and 2 bases, in that order; junction bases with no gene match: 8. CDR3 amino acids: CASRGATGGQETQYF. As DNA, the CDR3 is TGTGCCAGTAGGGGGGCTACAGGGGGACAAGAGACCCAGTACTTC.

In its sample, this clonotype was seen a few times. This chain joins TRBV29-1 and TRBJ2-7; no definite D call. CDR1 and CDR2 (germline): SQVTM, ANQGSEA. Trimming shortened V by 5 bases and J by 4 bases, and 12 bases separated the two germline ends. This CDR3 has 12 residues. Written as DNA, the CDR3 is TGCAGCGTTTCCCAGATGGGGTACGAGCAGTACTTC. It translates to CSVSQMGYEQYF.

The chain combines TRBV28 with TRBJ2-4; no definite D call. The CDR3 spans 15 residues. V was clipped by 4 bases and J by 10 bases, with 20 bases between them. Germline values: CDR1 MDHEN, CDR2 SYDVKM. CDR3 in DNA: TGTGCCAGCAGTTCCGGGCGTATGCAGGCTGATATTCAGTACTTC. Translated: CASSSGRMQADIQYF.